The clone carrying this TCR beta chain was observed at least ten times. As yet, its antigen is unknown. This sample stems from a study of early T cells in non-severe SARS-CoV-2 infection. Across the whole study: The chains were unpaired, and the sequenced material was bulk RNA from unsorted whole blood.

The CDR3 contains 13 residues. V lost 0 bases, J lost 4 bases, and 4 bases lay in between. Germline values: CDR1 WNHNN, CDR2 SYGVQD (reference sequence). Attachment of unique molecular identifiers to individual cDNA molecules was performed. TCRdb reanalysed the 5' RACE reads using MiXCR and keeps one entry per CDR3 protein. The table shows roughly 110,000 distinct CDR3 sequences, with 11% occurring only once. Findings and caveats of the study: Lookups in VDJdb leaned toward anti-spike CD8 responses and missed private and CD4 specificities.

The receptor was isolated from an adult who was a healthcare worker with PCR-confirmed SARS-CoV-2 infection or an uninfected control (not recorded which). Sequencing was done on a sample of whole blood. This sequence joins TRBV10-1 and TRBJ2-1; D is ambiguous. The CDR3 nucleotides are TGCGCCAGCAGTGAGTCTCCTTACAATGAGCAGTTCTTC. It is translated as CASSESPYNEQFF.